This TCR beta chain is drawn from a study of T cells in Graves' hyperthyroidism and ophthalmopathy. This clonotype was found a few times. Its antigen remains unidentified. CDR3 length equals 14 residues. V lost 7 bases to trimming and J lost 12 bases, with 22 bases between them. Germline CDR1 SEHNR, CDR2 FQNEAQ (reference sequence). Study observations and caveats: Blood samples included most of the expanded thyroid clonotypes exceeding 0.001. In simple terms, a model built on 13 V-J features told ophthalmopathy apart from stable hyperthyroidism.

Amplification targeted TCR beta CDR3 regions from RNA transcripts. The HTBI primer set was used in a first-round RT-PCR of the TCR CDR3. MiXCR, applied by TCRdb to the multiplex PCR reads, yields one record per CDR3 protein. The table includes over 450,000 distinct CDR3 sequences, approximately 17% detected once. Diagnoses used clinical symptoms, serum thyroxine and TRAb, thyroid ultrasound and orbital computed tomography. The chain combines TRBV7-9 with TRBJ2-1; perhaps TRBD2 as D (7 bases). The material sequenced was blood. The TCR originated in a woman under 30 with Graves' ophthalmopathy. In DNA, the CDR3 is TGTGCCAGCATCAAGTCAGAGAGGGGGGGGGGGCAGTTCTTC. Translated: CASIKSERGGGQFF.